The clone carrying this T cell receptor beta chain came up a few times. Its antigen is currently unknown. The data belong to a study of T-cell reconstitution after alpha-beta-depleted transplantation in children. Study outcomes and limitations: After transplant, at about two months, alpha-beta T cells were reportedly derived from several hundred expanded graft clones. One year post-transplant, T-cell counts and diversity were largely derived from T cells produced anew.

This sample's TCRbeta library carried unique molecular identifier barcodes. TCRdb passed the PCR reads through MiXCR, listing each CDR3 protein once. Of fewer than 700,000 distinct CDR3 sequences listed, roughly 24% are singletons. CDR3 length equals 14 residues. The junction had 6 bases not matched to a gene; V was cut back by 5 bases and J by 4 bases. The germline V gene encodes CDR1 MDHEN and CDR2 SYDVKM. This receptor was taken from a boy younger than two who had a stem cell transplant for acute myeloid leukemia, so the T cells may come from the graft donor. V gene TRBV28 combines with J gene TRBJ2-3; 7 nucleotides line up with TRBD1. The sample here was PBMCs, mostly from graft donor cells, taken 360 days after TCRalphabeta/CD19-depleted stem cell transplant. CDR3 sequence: CASSIDRVADTQYF. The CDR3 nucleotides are TGTGCCAGCAGTATCGACAGGGTGGCAGATACGCAGTATTTT. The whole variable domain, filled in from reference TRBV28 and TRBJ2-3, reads DVKVTQSSRYLVKRTGEKVFLECVQDMDHENMFWYRQDPGLGLRLIYFSYDVKMKEKGDIPEGYSVSREKKERFSLILESASTNQTSMYLCASSIDRVADTQYFGPGTRLTVL.